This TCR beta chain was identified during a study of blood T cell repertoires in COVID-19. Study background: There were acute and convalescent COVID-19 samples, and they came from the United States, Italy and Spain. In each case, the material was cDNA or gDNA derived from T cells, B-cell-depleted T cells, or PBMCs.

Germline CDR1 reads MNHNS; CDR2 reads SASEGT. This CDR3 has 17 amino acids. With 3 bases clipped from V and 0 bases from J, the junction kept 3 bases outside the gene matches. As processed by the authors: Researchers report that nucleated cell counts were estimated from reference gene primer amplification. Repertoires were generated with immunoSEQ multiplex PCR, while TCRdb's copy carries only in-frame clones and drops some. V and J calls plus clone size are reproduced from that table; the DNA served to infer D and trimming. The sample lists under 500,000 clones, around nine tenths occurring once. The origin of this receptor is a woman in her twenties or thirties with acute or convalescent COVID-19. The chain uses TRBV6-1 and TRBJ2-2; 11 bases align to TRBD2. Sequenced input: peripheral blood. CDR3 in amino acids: CASSDPGLAANTGELFF. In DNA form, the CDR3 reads TGTGCCAGCAGTGACCCGGGACTAGCGGCGAACACCGGGGAGCTGTTTTTT.